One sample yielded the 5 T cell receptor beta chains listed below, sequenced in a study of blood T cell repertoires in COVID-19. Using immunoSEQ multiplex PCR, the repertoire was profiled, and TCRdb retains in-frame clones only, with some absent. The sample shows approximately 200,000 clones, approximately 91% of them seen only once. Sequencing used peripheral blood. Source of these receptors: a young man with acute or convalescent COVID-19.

The CDR3 loop is CASSPGQGASNSPLHF. CDR3 bases: TGTGCCAGTAGTCCGGGACAGGGGGCGTCGAATTCACCCCTCCACTTT. The V and J genes are TRBV19 and TRBJ1-6, with 12 nucleotides matching TRBD1. The CDR3 runs 16 residues. V lost 5 bases to trimming and J lost 7 bases; unmatched junction nucleotides: 6. The germline gives CDR1 LNHDA, CDR2 SQIVND (reference sequence).

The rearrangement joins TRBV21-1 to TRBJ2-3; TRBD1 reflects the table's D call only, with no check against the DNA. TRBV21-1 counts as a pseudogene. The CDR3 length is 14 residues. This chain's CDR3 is CASSTGGCAHTQYF. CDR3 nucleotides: TGTGCCAGCAGCACAGGGGGGTGCGCTCATACGCAGTATTTT.

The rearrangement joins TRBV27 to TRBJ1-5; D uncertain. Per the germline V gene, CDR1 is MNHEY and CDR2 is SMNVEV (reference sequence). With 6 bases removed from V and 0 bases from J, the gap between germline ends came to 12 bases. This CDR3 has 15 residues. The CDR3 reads CASRLSSFSNQPQHF. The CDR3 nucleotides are TGTGCCAGCAGACTCTCGTCCTTTAGCAATCAGCCCCAGCATTTT.

The DNA for the CDR3 is TGTGCCATCAGTGAGTCTCGACAGGGGCACTCTGGAAACACCATATATTTT. It codes for CAISESRQGHSGNTIYF. The J gene is TRBJ1-3, the V gene TRBV10-3; 8 nucleotides agree with TRBD1. J gave up 0 bases and V 0 bases, and 4 bases lay outside the gene matches. The CDR3 has 17 residues. The germline gives CDR1 ENHRY, CDR2 SYGVKD.

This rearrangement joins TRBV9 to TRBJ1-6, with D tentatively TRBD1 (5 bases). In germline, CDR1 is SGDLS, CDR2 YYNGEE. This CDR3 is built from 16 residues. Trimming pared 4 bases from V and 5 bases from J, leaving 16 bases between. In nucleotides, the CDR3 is TGTGCCAGCAGCCCTAGGGGAAGCCTAAATAATTCACCCCTCCACTTT. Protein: CASSPRGSLNNSPLHF.